This TCR beta chain appears in the sequencing data of a study of blood T cell repertoires in COVID-19 (dated by TCRdb to the early 2020s). A note on the overall study: Samples from collaborators originated in the United States, Italy and Spain and spanned both the acute and convalescent phases of COVID-19. The prospective study material was composed of cDNA or gDNA derived from T cells, B-cell-depleted T cells, or PBMCs. Deeply sampled blood TCRbeta repertoires from subjects exposed to, actively infected with, or recovered from COVID-19 were included in the dataset. The repertoires were released in a freely available public database intended as a resource for research on the immune response to SARS-CoV-2. Samples were obtained from the ongoing ImmuneRACE study (first 160 participants) and from over 1,000 subjects provided by 6 global collaborators. A de-identified subject ID, COVID-19 status, age in years and sex were almost always included in the sample metadata. Where HLA class I and class II types were available, the types were taken from metadata supplied by the sample provider, not from assay-based typing.

This clone has a single count. Its antigen is still unknown. Base qualities are not provided; no much larger clone lies one nucleotide away. General conclusions and limits of the study: The amount of clinical and demographic metadata varied by source and participant and was provided uncurated.

The immunoSEQ Assay, a bias-controlled multiplex PCR, was used to amplify TCRbeta CDR3 regions from genomic DNA. The authors' analysis ran thus. Within the assay, amplification of reference gene primers was used to estimate how many nucleated cells each sample contained. To quantify the absolute abundance of each unique TCRbeta CDR3 rearrangement, sequence reads were collapsed and filtered. For each sample, productive Simpson clonality was calculated as the square root of Simpson's diversity index over productive rearrangements. This is the immuneACCESS table as TCRdb keeps it, with only in-frame sequences that have V and J called. A part of the clones is gone; compared with another copy, unresolved V genes explain less than half, and the rest is unexplained. That table supplies the V and J calls and clone size; D and trimming were determined from the DNA. The sample profile shows under 250,000 clones; around four fifths of them were found once. Together, the top ten hold under 3.5% of the sample.

Collaborating institutions collected whole blood in K2EDTA tubes following their own protocols. For TCRbeta analysis, collaborator samples were shipped as frozen whole blood, as isolated PBMCs, or as DNA extracted from either sample type. The sequenced sample was peripheral blood. The receptor comes from a man between 50 and 59 years old with active or convalescent COVID-19.

CDR3 region: CATSDGGINEKLFF. The sequence in DNA is TGTGCCACCAGTGACGGGGGAATTAATGAAAAACTGTTTTTT. The V gene is TRBV24-1 and the J gene is TRBJ1-4, with a weak D call of TRBD1 (5 bases match). Via the germline V gene, CDR1 is KGHDR and CDR2 SFDVKD. Counted from cysteine to phenylalanine, this CDR3 has 14 amino acids. The DNA shown is the 42-base CDR3, in frame from base 1. V is reduced by 4 bases and J by 4 bases, leaving a spacing of 9 bases between them.